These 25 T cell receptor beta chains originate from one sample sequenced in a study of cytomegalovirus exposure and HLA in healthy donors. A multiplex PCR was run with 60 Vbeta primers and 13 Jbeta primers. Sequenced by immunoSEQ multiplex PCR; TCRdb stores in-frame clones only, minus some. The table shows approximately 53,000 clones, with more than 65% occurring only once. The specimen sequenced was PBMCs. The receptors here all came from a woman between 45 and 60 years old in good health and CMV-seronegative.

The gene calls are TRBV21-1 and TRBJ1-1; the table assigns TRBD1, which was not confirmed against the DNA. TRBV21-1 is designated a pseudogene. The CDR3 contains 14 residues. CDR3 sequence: CASSKDRGLTEAFF. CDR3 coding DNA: TGTGCCAGCAGCAAAGACAGGGGGCTCACTGAAGCTTTCTTT.

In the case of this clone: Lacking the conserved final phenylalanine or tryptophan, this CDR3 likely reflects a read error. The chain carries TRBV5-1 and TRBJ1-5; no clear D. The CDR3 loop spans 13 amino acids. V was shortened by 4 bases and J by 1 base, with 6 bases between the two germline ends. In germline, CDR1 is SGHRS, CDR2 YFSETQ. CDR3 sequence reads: CASSKGSNQPQHV. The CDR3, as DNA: TGCGCCAGCAGCAAAGGGAGCAATCAGCCCCAGCATGTT.

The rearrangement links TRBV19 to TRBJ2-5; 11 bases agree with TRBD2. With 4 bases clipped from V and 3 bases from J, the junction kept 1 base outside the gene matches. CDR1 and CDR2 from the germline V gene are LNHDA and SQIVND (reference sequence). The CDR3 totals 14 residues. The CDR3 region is CASSTLAGEETQYF. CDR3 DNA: TGTGCCAGTAGTACACTAGCGGGGGAAGAGACCCAGTACTTC.

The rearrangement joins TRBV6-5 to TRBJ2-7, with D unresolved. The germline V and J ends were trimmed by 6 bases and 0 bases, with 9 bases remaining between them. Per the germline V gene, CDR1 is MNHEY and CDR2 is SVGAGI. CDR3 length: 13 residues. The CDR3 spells CASSYGHSYEQYF. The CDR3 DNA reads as TGTGCCAGCAGCTACGGGCACTCCTACGAGCAGTACTTC.

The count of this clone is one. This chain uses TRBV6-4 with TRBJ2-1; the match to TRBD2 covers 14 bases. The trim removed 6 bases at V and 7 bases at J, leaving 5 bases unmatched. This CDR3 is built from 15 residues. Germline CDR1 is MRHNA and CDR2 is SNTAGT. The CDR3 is CASSPGTSGSNEQFF. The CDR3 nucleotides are TGTGCCAGCAGCCCCGGGACTAGCGGGAGTAATGAGCAGTTCTTC.

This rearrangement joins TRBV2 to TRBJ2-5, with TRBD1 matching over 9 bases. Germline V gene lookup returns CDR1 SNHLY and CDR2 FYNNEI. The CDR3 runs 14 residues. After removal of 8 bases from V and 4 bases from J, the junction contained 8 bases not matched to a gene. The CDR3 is CASSDRGAGETQYF. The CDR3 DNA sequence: TGTGCCAGCTCGGACAGGGGCGCGGGAGAGACCCAGTACTTC.

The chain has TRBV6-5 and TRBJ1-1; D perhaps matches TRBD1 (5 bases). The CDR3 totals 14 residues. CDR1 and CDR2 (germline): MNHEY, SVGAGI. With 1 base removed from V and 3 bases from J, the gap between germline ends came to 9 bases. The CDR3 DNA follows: TGTGCCAGCAGTTACTGGGGGGGAGACACTGAAGCTTTCTTT. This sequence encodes CASSYWGGDTEAFF.

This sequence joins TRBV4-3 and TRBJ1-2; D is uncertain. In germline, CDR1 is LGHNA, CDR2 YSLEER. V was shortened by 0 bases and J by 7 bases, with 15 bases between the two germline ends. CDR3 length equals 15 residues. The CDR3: CASSQDRLNSPGYTF. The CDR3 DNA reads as TGCGCCAGCAGCCAAGATAGGCTGAACAGCCCTGGCTACACCTTC.

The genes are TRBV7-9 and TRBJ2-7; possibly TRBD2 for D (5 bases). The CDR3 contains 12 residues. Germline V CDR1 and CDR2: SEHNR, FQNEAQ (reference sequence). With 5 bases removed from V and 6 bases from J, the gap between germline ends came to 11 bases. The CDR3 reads CASSPTSSEQYF. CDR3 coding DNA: TGTGCCAGCAGCCCCACTAGTAGCGAGCAGTACTTC.

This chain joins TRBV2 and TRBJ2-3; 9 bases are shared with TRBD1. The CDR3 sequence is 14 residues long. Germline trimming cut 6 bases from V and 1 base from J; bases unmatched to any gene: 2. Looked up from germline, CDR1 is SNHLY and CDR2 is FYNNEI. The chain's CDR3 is CASSWDRGTDTQYF. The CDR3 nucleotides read TGTGCCAGCAGCTGGGACAGGGGCACAGATACGCAGTATTTT.

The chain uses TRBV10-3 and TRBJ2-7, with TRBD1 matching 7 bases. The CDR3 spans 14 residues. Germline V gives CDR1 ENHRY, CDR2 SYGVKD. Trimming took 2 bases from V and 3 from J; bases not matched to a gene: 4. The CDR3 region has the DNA TGTGCCATCAGTGAGGGACAGGCAAACTACGAGCAGTACTTC. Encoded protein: CAISEGQANYEQYF.

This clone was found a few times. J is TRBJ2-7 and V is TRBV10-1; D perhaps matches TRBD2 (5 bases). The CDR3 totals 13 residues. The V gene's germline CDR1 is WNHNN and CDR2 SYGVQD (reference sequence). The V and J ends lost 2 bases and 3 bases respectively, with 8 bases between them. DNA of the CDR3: TGCGCCAGCAGTGAGGGAGGTAGCTACGAGCAGTACTTC. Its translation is CASSEGGSYEQYF.

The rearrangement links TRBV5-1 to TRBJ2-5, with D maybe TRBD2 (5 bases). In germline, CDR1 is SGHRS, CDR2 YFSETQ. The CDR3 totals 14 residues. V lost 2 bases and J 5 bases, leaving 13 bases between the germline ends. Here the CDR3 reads CASSFRGEWETQYF. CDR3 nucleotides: TGCGCCAGCAGCTTTCGGGGTGAATGGGAGACCCAGTACTTC.

The CDR3 DNA sequence: TGTGCCAGCTCACCAAGGCAAGGGGTCTACGAGCAGTACTTC. It translates to CASSPRQGVYEQYF. J is TRBJ2-7 and V is TRBV18, with a possible D match to TRBD1 (5 bases). CDR1 is KGHSH and CDR2 is LQKENI in the germline V gene. Trimming removed 2 bases from V and 3 bases from J, with 11 bases in between. CDR3 length: 14 residues.

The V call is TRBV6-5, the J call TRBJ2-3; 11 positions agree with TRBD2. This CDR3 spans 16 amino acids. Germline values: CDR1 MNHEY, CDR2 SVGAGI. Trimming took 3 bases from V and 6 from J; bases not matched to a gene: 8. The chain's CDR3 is CASSYGGLAEGDTQYF. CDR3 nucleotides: TGTGCCAGCAGTTATGGGGGACTAGCGGAGGGCGATACGCAGTATTTT.

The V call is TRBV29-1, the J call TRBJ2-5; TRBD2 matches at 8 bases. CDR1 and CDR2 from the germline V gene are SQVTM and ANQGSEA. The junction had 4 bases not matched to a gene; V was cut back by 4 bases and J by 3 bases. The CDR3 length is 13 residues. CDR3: CSVVLAGKETQYF. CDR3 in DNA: TGCAGCGTTGTGCTAGCGGGTAAAGAGACCCAGTACTTC.

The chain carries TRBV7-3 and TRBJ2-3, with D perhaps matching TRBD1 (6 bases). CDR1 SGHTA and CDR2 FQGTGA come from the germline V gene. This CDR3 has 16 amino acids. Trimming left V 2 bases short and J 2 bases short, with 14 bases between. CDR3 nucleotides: TGTGCCAGCAGCTTAGGAGCTGGACAGCTCACAGATACGCAGTATTTT. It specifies CASSLGAGQLTDTQYF.

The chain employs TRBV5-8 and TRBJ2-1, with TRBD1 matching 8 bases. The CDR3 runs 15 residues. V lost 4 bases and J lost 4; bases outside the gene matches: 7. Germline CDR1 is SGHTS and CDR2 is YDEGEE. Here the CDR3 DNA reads TGTGCCAGCAGCCGGGGACAGGAGCCTTACAATGAGCAGTTCTTC. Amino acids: CASSRGQEPYNEQFF. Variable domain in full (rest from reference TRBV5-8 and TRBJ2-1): EAGVTQSPTHLIKTRGQQATLRCSPISGHTSVYWYQQALGLGLQFLLWYDEGEERNRGNFPPRFSGRQFPNYSSELNVNALELEDSALYLCASSRGQEPYNEQFFGPGTRLTVL.

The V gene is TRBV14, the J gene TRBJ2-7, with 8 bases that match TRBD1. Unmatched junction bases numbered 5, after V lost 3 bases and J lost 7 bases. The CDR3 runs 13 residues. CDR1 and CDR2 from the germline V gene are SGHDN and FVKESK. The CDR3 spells CASSHVQGGEQYF. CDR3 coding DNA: TGTGCCAGCAGCCACGTACAGGGGGGAGAGCAGTACTTC.

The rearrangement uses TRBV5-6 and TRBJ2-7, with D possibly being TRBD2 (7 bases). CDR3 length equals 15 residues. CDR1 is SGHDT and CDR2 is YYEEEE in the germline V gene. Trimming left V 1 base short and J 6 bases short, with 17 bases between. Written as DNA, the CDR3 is TGTGCCAGCAGCTTGAGTGGGGGGGCGATGACCGAGCAGTACTTC. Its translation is CASSLSGGAMTEQYF. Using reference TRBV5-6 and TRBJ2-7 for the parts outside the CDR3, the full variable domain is DAGVTQSPTHLIKTRGQQVTLRCSPKSGHDTVSWYQQALGQGPQFIFQYYEEEERQRGNFPDRFSGHQFPNYSSELNVNALLLGDSALYLCASSLSGGAMTEQYFGPGTRLTVT.

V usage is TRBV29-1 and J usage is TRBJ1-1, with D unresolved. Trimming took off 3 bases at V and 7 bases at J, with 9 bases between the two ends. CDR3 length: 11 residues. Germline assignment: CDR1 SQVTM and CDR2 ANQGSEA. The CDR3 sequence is CSVDLNYEAFF. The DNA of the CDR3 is TGCAGCGTTGACTTGAACTATGAAGCTTTCTTT.

CDR3 nucleotides: TGTGCCAGCAGCCAGCTCGGGACTAGCGGCACAGATACGCAGTATTTT. Its translation is CASSQLGTSGTDTQYF. The chain uses TRBV4-2 and TRBJ2-3; 10 bases are shared with TRBD2. CDR1 is LGHNA, CDR2 YNFKEQ, per germline. V lost 3 bases and J lost 1; bases outside the gene matches: 4. The CDR3 extends over 16 amino acids.

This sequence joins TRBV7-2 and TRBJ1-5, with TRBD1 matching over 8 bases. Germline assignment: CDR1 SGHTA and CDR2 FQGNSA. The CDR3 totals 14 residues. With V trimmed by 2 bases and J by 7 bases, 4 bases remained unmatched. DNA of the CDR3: TGTGCCAGCAGCTTACAGGGGGCTGGACAGCCCCAGCATTTT. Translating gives CASSLQGAGQPQHF.

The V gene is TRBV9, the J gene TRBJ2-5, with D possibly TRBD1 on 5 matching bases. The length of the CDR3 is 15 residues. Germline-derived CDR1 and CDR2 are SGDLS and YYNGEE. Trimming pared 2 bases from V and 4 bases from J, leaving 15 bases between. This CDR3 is CASSVGPLGGETQYF. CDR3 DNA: TGTGCCAGCAGCGTGGGGCCGTTGGGTGGAGAGACCCAGTACTTC.

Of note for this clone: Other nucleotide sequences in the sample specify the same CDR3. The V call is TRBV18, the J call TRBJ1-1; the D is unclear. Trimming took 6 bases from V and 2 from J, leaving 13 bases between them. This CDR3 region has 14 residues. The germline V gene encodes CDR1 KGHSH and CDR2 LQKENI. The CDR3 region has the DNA TGTGCCAGCTCTCCTACTGCCCTAAACACTGAAGCTTTCTTT. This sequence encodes CASSPTALNTEAFF.